The clone carrying this T cell receptor (beta chain) showed up many times. Its antigen is not identified. This sample was included in a study of response to subunit inactivated influenza vaccine. Findings and caveats of the study: Every seasonal influenza vaccination brings in few new T cells, the authors suggested.

Trimming pared 2 bases from V and 4 bases from J, leaving 12 bases between. Germline CDR1 reads SGHRS; CDR2 reads YFSETQ. This CDR3 has 14 amino acids. TCRdb passed the RT-PCR reads through MiXCR, listing each CDR3 protein once. The sample has about 700,000 distinct CDR3 sequences, about 14% seen once. J is TRBJ1-2 and V is TRBV5-1, with TRBD1 as a possible D gene (6 bases). The receptor was isolated from a man aged 50 to 59 who received an inactivated influenza vaccine. Sequenced here: PBMCs from blood, sampled around two weeks before vaccination. CDR3 loop: CASSLGSGVYGYTF. DNA for the CDR3: TGCGCCAGCAGCTTAGGTTCAGGGGTCTATGGCTACACCTTC.